This T cell receptor (beta chain) was recovered during a study of T cells in narcolepsy. This clone has just a few counts. Its antigen is as yet unknown. V lost 3 bases to trimming and J lost 8 bases; unmatched junction nucleotides: 1. The CDR3 is 11 residues long. Study-level findings and limits: In some patient and control memory CD4+ samples, autoreactive clones were absent. Healthy controls reportedly lacked the autoreactive clonotypes serially found in patients' blood. HCRT-specific and TRIB2-specific autoreactive clonotypes appeared among same-patient CSF and blood CD4+ clonotypes.

Profiling relied on immunoSEQ multiplex PCR, and the TCRdb table lists in-frame clones only, not all of them. The sample records tens of thousands of clones, 80% to 85% being singletons. Source material: CD45RA- memory CD4+ T cells from PBMCs. This TCR came from a human donor with narcolepsy. The chain uses TRBV5-3 and TRBJ1-1; TRBD1 matches at 7 bases. TRBV5-3 is classed as an ORF, of uncertain function. The CDR3 spells CARSWDREAFF. The CDR3 DNA reads as TGTGCCAGAAGCTGGGACAGAGAAGCTTTCTTT.